This T cell receptor beta chain was captured by sequencing in a study of T cells in Graves' hyperthyroidism and ophthalmopathy. CDR1 and CDR2 (germline): SGHNT, YYREEE (reference sequence). The trim removed 2 bases at V and 0 bases at J, leaving 6 bases unmatched. The CDR3 contains 16 residues. Regarding the study as a whole: In the blood, most expanded thyroid clonotypes above 0.001 appeared as well.

Concerning this clonotype: Its antigen remains unknown.

PBMCs were derived from about 9.1 ml fresh peripheral blood. Amplification targeted TCR beta CDR3 regions from RNA transcripts. Researchers ran a first-round RT-PCR on the TCR CDR3 using the HTBI primer set. TCRdb used MiXCR to reprocess the multiplex PCR reads, holding one entry per CDR3 protein. This sample has approximately 710,000 distinct CDR3 sequences, with approximately 15% found just once. The chain is built from TRBV5-4 and TRBJ2-7; the match to TRBD1 covers 9 bases. This clonotype was obtained from a man aged 45-60 years with Graves' hyperthyroidism. The sequenced material came from blood. CDR3 region: CASSFRTGVYSYEQYF. CDR3 nucleotides: TGTGCCAGCAGCTTCCGGACAGGGGTCTACTCCTACGAGCAGTACTTC. The whole variable domain, filled in from reference TRBV5-4 and TRBJ2-7, reads ETGVTQSPTHLIKTRGQQVTLRCSSQSGHNTVSWYQQALGQGPQFIFQYYREEENGRGNFPPRFSGLQFPNYSSELNVNALELDDSALYLCASSFRTGVYSYEQYFGPGTRLTVT.